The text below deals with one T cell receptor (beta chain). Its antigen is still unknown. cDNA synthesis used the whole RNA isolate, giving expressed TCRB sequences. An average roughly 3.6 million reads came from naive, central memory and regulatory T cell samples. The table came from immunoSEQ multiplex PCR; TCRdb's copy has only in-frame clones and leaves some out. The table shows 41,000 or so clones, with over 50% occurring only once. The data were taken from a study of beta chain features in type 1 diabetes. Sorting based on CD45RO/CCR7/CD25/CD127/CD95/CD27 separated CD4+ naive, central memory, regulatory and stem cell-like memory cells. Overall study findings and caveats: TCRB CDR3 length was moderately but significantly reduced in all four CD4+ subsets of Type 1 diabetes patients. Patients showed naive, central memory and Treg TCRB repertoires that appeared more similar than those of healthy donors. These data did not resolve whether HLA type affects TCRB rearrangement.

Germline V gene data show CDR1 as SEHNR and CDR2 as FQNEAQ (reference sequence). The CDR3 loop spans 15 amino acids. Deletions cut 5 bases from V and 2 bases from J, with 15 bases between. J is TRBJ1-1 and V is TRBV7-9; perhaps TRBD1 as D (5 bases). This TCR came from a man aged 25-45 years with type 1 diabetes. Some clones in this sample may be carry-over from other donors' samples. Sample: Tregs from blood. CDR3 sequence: CASSVPGRTNTEAFF. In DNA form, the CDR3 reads TGTGCCAGCAGCGTACCCGGACGGACAAACACTGAAGCTTTCTTT.